The source of this T cell receptor (beta chain) is a study of blood T cell repertoires in COVID-19. Study background: Samples of COVID-19 (acute and convalescent) were obtained from the United States, Italy and Spain. The cDNA or gDNA used as material had been derived from T cells, B-cell-depleted T cells, or PBMCs.

The CDR3 is 12 residues long. The V and J ends lost 5 bases and 5 bases, in that order; junction bases with no gene match: 2. Germline CDR1 and CDR2: LGHNT and FRNRAP. Self-reported history from a screening survey and questionnaire set each donor's cohort. Symptom resolution, clearance, or two negative PCRs marked the recovered donors of Cohort 3. Assay used: immunoSEQ multiplex PCR; TCRdb lists only in-frame clones, some missing. The table has around 200,000 clones, approximately 90% seen once. The rearrangement uses TRBV12-5 and TRBJ1-2; TRBD1 agrees at 7 bases. The TCR comes from a man aged 25-40 years who had recovered from COVID-19. What was sequenced was PBMCs or T cells enriched from blood (not recorded which). CDR3 sequence: CASGPTGYGYTF. The CDR3 nucleotides read TGTGCTAGTGGTCCGACAGGGTATGGCTACACCTTC.